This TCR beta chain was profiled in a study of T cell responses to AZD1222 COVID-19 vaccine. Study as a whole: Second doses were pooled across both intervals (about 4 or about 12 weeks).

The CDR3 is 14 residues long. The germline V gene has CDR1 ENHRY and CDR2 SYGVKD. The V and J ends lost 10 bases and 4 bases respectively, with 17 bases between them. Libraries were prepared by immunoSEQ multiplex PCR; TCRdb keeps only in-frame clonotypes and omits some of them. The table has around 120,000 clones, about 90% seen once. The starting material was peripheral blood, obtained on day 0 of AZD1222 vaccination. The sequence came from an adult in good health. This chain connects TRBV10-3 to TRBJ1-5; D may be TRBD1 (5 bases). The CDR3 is CATNSGGENQPQHF. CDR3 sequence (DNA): TGTGCCACAAACAGCGGGGGAGAGAATCAGCCCCAGCATTTT.